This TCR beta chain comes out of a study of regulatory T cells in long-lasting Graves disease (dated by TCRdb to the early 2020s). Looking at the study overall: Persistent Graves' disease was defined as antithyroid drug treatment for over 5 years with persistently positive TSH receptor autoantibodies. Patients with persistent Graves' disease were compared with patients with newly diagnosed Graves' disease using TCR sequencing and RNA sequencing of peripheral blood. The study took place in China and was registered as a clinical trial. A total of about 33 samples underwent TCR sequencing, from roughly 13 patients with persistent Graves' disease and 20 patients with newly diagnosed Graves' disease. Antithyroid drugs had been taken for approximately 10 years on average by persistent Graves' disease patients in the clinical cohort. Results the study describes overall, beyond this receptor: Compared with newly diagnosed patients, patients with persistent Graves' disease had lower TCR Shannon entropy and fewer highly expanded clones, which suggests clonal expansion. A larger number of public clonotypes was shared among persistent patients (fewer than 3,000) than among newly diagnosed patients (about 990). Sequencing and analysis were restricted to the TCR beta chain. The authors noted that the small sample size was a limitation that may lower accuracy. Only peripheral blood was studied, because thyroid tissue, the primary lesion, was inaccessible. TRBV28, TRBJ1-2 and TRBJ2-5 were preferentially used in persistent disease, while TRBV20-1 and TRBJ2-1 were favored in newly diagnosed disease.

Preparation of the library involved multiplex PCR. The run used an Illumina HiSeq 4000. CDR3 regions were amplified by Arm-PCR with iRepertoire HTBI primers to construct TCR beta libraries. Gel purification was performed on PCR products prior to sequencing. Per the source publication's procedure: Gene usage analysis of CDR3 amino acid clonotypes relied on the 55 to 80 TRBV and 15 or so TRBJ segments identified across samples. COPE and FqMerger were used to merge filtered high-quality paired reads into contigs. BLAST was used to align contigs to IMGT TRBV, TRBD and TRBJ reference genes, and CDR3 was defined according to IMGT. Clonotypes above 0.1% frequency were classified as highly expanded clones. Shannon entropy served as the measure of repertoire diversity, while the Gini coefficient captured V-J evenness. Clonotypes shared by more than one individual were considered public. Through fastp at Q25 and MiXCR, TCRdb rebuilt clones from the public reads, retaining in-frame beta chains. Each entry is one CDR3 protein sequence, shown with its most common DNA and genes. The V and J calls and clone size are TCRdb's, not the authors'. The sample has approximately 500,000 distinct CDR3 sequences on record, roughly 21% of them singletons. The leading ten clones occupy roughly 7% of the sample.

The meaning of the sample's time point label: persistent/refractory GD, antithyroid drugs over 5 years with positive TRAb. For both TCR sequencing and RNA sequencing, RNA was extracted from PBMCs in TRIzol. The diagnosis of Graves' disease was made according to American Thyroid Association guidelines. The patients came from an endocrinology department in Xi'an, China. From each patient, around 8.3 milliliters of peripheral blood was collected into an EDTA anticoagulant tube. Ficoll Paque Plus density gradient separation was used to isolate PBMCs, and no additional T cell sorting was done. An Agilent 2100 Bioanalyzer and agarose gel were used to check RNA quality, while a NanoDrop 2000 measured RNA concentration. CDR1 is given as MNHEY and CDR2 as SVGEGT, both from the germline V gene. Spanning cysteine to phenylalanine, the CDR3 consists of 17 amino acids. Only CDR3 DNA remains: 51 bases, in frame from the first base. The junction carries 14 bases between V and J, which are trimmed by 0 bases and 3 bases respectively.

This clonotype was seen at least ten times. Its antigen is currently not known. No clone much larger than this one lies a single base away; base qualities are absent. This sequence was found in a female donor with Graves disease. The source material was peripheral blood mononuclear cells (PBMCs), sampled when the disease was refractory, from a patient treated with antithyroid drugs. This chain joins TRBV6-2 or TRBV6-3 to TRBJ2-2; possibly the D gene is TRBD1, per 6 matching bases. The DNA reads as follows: TGTGCCAGCAGTTACTCATTTTGGACAGCTGACACCGGGGAGCTGTTTTTT. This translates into CASSYSFWTADTGELFF.